These T cell receptor beta chains were read from a single sample in a study of regulatory T cells in long-lasting Graves disease. TCRdb re-analysed the multiplex PCR reads in MiXCR, keeping a single row per CDR3 protein. The data show 680,000 or so distinct CDR3 sequences, approximately 15% seen once. The data were also submitted as part of a second study, on T cells in Graves' hyperthyroidism and ophthalmopathy.

The starting material was peripheral blood mononuclear cells (PBMCs), obtained at new diagnosis, from a patient treated with antithyroid drugs. Source of these receptors: a woman younger than 45 with Graves disease. Each CDR3 is given with its conserved first and last residue. D genes are given only for firm matches. A row's size may be missing; if present it is once, few, many or a size class.

size: NA; V: TRBV10-3; J: TRBJ2-3; D: TRBD1; DNA: TGTGCCATCAGCACCGGGACAGGGTTCGGAAGCACAGATACGCAGTATTTT; CDR3: CAISTGTGFGSTDTQYF
size: many; V: TRBV5-1; J: TRBJ2-3; D: NA; DNA: TGCGCCAGCAGCTTCGACAGCACCACAGATACGCAGTATTTT; CDR3: CASSFDSTTDTQYF
size: many; V: TRBV29-1; J: TRBJ2-4; D: TRBD2; DNA: TGCAGCGTTGAAGATGGGACTAGACAGAAAAACATTCAGTACTTC; CDR3: CSVEDGTRQKNIQYF
size: NA; V: TRBV28; J: TRBJ1-1; D: NA; DNA: TGTGCCAGCAGTGGATCAGGGGTTGCCAACACTGAAGCTTTCTTT; CDR3: CASSGSGVANTEAFF
size: few; V: TRBV15; J: TRBJ2-4; D: NA; DNA: TGTGCCACCAGCAGAGACAGTAGTAAAAACATTCAGTACTTC; CDR3: CATSRDSSKNIQYF
size: many; V: TRBV11-2; J: TRBJ1-5; D: NA; DNA: TGTGCCAGCAGCTTAGGGACAGCCCTCCCGGATCAGCCCCAGCATTTT; CDR3: CASSLGTALPDQPQHF
size: few; V: TRBV11-1; J: TRBJ2-4; D: NA; DNA: TGTGCCAGCAGCCCAGAAGGGGGGGTGGGCATTCAGTACTTC; CDR3: CASSPEGGVGIQYF
size: NA; V: TRBV28; J: TRBJ2-2; D: TRBD1; DNA: TGTGCCAGCAGTCCTGACAGGGGGCGAGGCACCGGGGAGCTGTTTTTT; CDR3: CASSPDRGRGTGELFF
size: NA; V: TRBV24-1; J: TRBJ1-2; D: NA; DNA: TGTGCCACCAGTGATCCGCGGGGTACCCTCTATGGCTACACCTTC; CDR3: CATSDPRGTLYGYTF
size: NA; V: TRBV19; J: TRBJ1-6; D: NA; DNA: TGTGCCAGTAGTTTCGGACAGTGGAATTCACCCCTCCACTTT; CDR3: CASSFGQWNSPLHF
size: many; V: TRBV2; J: TRBJ2-1; D: TRBD2; DNA: TGTGCCAGCTCGCGGGAGCTATGGAATGAGCAGTTCTTC; CDR3: CASSRELWNEQFF
size: many; V: TRBV7-9; J: TRBJ2-1; D: NA; DNA: TGTGCCAGCAGCTTCTTTCAGGAAAACCGGCTTTACAATGAGCAGTTCTTC; CDR3: CASSFFQENRLYNEQFF
size: NA; V: TRBV7-2; J: TRBJ2-5; D: NA; DNA: TGTGCCAGCAGTCAACCGGGCAGGGGAGAGACCCAGTACTTC; CDR3: CASSQPGRGETQYF
size: NA; V: TRBV20-1; J: TRBJ2-4; D: TRBD1; DNA: TGCAGTGCTAGAGATATTACAGGGGAAGCCAAAAACATTCAGTACTTC; CDR3: CSARDITGEAKNIQYF
size: NA; V: TRBV9; J: TRBJ2-2; D: NA; DNA: TGTGCCAGCAGCGCGAATTTAGGGGTTGCGGAAAACACCGGGGAGCTGTTTTTT; CDR3: CASSANLGVAENTGELFF
size: many; V: TRBV30; J: TRBJ2-3; D: NA; DNA: TGTGCCTGGAGTGTAGCCGGAACAGATACGCAGTATTTT; CDR3: CAWSVAGTDTQYF
size: NA; V: TRBV14; J: TRBJ2-3; D: TRBD2; DNA: TGTGCCAGCAGCCGGACAGCGGGAGCCGGATGGGACACAGATACGCAGTATTTT; CDR3: CASSRTAGAGWDTDTQYF
size: many; V: TRBV12-3/TRBV12-4; J: TRBJ1-1; D: TRBD1; DNA: TGTGCCAGCAATCTCCAGGGGGCGGGCACTGAAGCTTTCTTT; CDR3: CASNLQGAGTEAFF
size: many; V: TRBV6-1; J: TRBJ2-7; D: NA; DNA: TGTGCCAGCAGCCCCTCGGCGTTTGGGGAGCAGTACTTC; CDR3: CASSPSAFGEQYF
size: many; V: TRBV11-2; J: TRBJ2-5; D: NA; DNA: TGTGCCAGCAGCTTCGGGGGGCCTGGAGAGACCCAGTACTTC; CDR3: CASSFGGPGETQYF
size: few; V: TRBV9; J: TRBJ1-6; D: NA; DNA: TGTGCCAGCAGCGTAGGCCAGCGGTCTGAGGGACTCCACTTT; CDR3: CASSVGQRSEGLHF
size: many; V: TRBV13; J: TRBJ2-7; D: TRBD2; DNA: TGTGCCAGCATCCGCGCGGGAGGTAGAAACGAGCAGTACTTC; CDR3: CASIRAGGRNEQYF
size: few; V: TRBV28; J: TRBJ2-1; D: NA; DNA: TGTGCCAGCAGTGTCCCAGGGAATTGGAATGAGCAGTTCTTC; CDR3: CASSVPGNWNEQFF
size: few; V: TRBV25-1; J: TRBJ1-2; D: NA; DNA: TGTGCCAGCAGTGAAGAGGTTCGAAAGGGAGGTGATTATGGCTACACCTTC; CDR3: CASSEEVRKGGDYGYTF
size: few; V: TRBV2; J: TRBJ1-5; D: TRBD1; DNA: TGTGCCAGCAGTGCAGGACAGGCCCACAATCAGCCCCAGCATTTT; CDR3: CASSAGQAHNQPQHF
size: NA; V: TRBV18; J: TRBJ2-3; D: NA; DNA: TGTGCCAGCTCACCAGTGGATCGGGGCACAGATACGCAGTATTTT; CDR3: CASSPVDRGTDTQYF
size: many; V: TRBV12-3/TRBV12-4; J: TRBJ1-1; D: NA; DNA: TGTGCCAGCAGTTTTTGGGGGCTGAACACTGAAGCTTTCTTT; CDR3: CASSFWGLNTEAFF
size: many; V: TRBV12-3/TRBV12-4; J: TRBJ2-5; D: NA; DNA: TGTGCCAGCAGTTCCCCCATGTGGGAGACCCAAGAGACCCAGTACTTC; CDR3: CASSSPMWETQETQYF
size: NA; V: TRBV19; J: TRBJ2-1; D: TRBD2; DNA: TGTGCCAGTACGACTCTAGCGGGAGGGCCGGGGGAGCAGTTCTTC; CDR3: CASTTLAGGPGEQFF
size: few; V: TRBV5-4; J: TRBJ2-1; D: NA; DNA: TGTGCCAGCAGCTTGTCCGGGAACCCCTACAATGAGCAATTCTTC; CDR3: CASSLSGNPYNEQFF
size: many; V: TRBV27; J: TRBJ1-4; D: NA; DNA: TGTGCCAGCAGTTTCTCTTCGAATGAAAAACTGTTTTTT; CDR3: CASSFSSNEKLFF